The clone carrying this T cell receptor (beta chain) was picked up a small number of times. Its antigen is unknown. This sample stems from a study of regulatory T cells in long-lasting Graves disease. V was cut by 0 bases and J by 1 base, with 16 bases left in between. This CDR3 comprises 17 residues. Germline lookup yields CDR1 SGDLS and CDR2 YYNGEE. Stated time point: persistent/refractory GD, antithyroid drugs over 5 years with positive TRAb. PBMC RNA was the source of the TCR library. Study results and caveats: Favored usage of TRBV28, TRBJ1-2 and TRBJ2-5 was recorded in persistent disease.

According to the study, TCR beta libraries were built with iRepertoire HTBI primers and CDR3-region Arm-PCR. TCRdb recomputed calls from the multiplex PCR reads with MiXCR, one row per CDR3 protein. The sample lists about 430,000 distinct CDR3 sequences, roughly a fifth seen once, with roughly an eighth in the top ten. This TCR was sampled from a female donor with Graves disease. This specimen consisted of peripheral blood mononuclear cells (PBMCs), obtained when the disease was refractory, from a patient treated with antithyroid drugs. V usage is TRBV9 and J usage is TRBJ2-5, with D perhaps given as TRBD1 or TRBD2 (5 bases each). CDR3 sequence (DNA): TGTGCCAGCAGCGTAGGATACGTGGGGGATTTCCAAGAGACCCAGTACTTC. Its protein product is CASSVGYVGDFQETQYF. Complete variable domain (other parts from reference TRBV9 and TRBJ2-5): DSGVTQTPKHLITATGQRVTLRCSPRSGDLSVYWYQQSLDQGLQFLIQYYNGEERAKGNILERFSAQQFPDLHSELNLSSLELGDSALYFCASSVGYVGDFQETQYFGPGTRLLVL.